These T cell receptor beta chains were read from a single sample in a study of Graves' ophthalmopathy and Graves' hyperthyroidism. MiXCR, applied by TCRdb to the multiplex PCR reads, yields one record per CDR3 protein. The sample has hundreds of thousands of distinct CDR3 sequences, more than 40% seen once. Input material: peripheral blood. The receptors originated from an adult man with Graves' ophthalmopathy. Both conserved end residues are part of each CDR3. Each record gives: V gene, clone size, J gene, D gene, CDR3 protein, CDR3 DNA. A D gene is named only where the DNA matches it firmly. Part of the rows lack a size; the others show once, few, many or a class for expanded clones.

TRBV6-6,many,TRBJ2-5,-,CASSYKAIQETQYF,TGTGCCAGCAGTTACAAGGCAATCCAAGAGACCCAGTACTTC
TRBV4-1,-,TRBJ2-7,-,CASSQVRESELGYEQYF,TGCGCCAGCAGCCAAGTAAGAGAGTCAGAGTTGGGGTACGAGCAGTACTTC
TRBV9,-,TRBJ2-7,TRBD2,CASSPRSSGTYEQYF,TGTGCCAGCAGCCCTCGGTCAAGCGGGACCTACGAGCAGTACTTC
TRBV25-1,-,TRBJ2-2,-,CAKRTNTGELFF,TGTGCTAAGCGGACTAACACCGGGGAGCTGTTTTTT
TRBV3-1,-,TRBJ1-1,TRBD1,CASSARDRGTEAFF,TGTGCCAGCAGCGCTCGGGACAGGGGTACTGAAGCTTTCTTT
TRBV29-1,-,TRBJ1-2,-,CSSSGQLNYGYTF,TGCAGCAGCTCAGGACAGCTAAACTATGGCTACACCTTC
TRBV29-1,many,TRBJ2-2,-,CSVYFGGTAGELFF,TGCAGCGTTTACTTTGGGGGTACTGCCGGGGAGCTGTTTTTT
TRBV7-9,few,TRBJ2-7,TRBD1,CASSQASGGFYEQYF,TGTGCCAGCAGCCAAGCGTCAGGGGGCTTCTACGAGCAGTACTTC
TRBV19,-,TRBJ1-5,-,CASSRQNQPQHF,TGTGCCAGTAGTAGACAGAATCAGCCCCAGCATTTT
TRBV29-1,-,TRBJ2-5,-,CSAASTTDTQETQYF,TGCAGCGCCGCCTCGACGACGGACACCCAAGAGACCCAGTACTTC
TRBV20-1,-,TRBJ2-5,-,CSAPDGINRETQYF,TGCAGTGCACCGGACGGGATAAATCGGGAGACCCAGTACTTC
TRBV2,many,TRBJ2-7,TRBD2,CASSEPGLADSYEQYF,TGTGCCAGCAGTGAACCGGGACTAGCGGACTCCTACGAGCAGTACTTC
TRBV15,-,TRBJ1-4,-,CATSSELIGSGKLFF,TGTGCCACCAGCAGTGAACTTATCGGCTCTGGAAAACTGTTTTTT
TRBV10-3,many,TRBJ2-7,-,CASNLNYEQYF,TGTGCCAGCAACCTTAACTACGAGCAGTACTTC
TRBV10-3,few,TRBJ1-5,-,CASSEHTGANQPQHF,TGTGCCAGCAGTGAACATACCGGGGCCAATCAGCCCCAGCATTTT
TRBV11-1,-,TRBJ1-2,-,CASSLSSTPRYDYTF,TGTGCCAGCAGCCTGAGCAGTACCCCGCGCTATGACTACACCTTC
TRBV4-1,-,TRBJ1-1,-,CASSRGRLRGDTEAFF,TGCGCCAGCAGCCGCGGGCGTCTTCGAGGGGACACTGAAGCTTTCTTT
TRBV29-1,once,TRBJ1-2,TRBD1,CSVARDRGRNYGYTF,TGCAGCGTCGCAAGGGACAGGGGGCGAAACTATGGCTACACCTTC
TRBV2,-,TRBJ1-2,TRBD1,CASQGQGSGGYTF,TGTGCCAGCCAGGGACAGGGGAGTGGTGGCTACACCTTC
TRBV24-1,-,TRBJ1-5,-,CATSDSRSGRGNSNQPQHF,TGTGCCACCAGTGATTCCAGAAGTGGAAGAGGAAATAGCAATCAGCCCCAGCATTTT
TRBV7-9,-,TRBJ2-5,-,CASSRSGAETQYF,TGTGCCAGCAGCCGTAGCGGCGCCGAGACCCAGTACTTC
TRBV29-1,-,TRBJ2-6,-,CSLGHLFHSGANVLTF,TGCAGCTTGGGTCACTTATTCCACTCTGGGGCCAACGTCCTGACTTTC
TRBV9,few,TRBJ2-5,TRBD2,CASSAETSSTQETQYF,TGTGCCAGCAGCGCAGAGACTAGCTCTACCCAAGAGACCCAGTACTTC
TRBV7-6,-,TRBJ2-7,TRBD1,CASSWDRVSEQYF,TGTGCCAGCAGCTGGGACAGGGTATCCGAGCAGTACTTC
TRBV3-2,-,TRBJ1-1,-,CASSPRGQNTEAFF,TGTGCCAGCAGCCCGCGGGGACAAAACACTGAAGCTTTCTTT
TRBV19,-,TRBJ2-7,TRBD1,CASRPNPGQRGYEQYF,TGTGCCAGTAGGCCTAACCCGGGACAGCGAGGCTACGAGCAGTACTTC
TRBV6-5,many,TRBJ1-1,-,CASSEHFTEAFF,TGTGCCAGCAGCGAACACTTCACTGAAGCTTTCTTT
TRBV5-5,-,TRBJ1-4,-,CASSLLSGAGDEKLFF,TGTGCCAGCAGCTTATTGTCTGGGGCAGGGGATGAAAAACTGTTTTTT
TRBV5-1,few,TRBJ2-7,-,CASSLEGGSRNYEQYF,TGCGCCAGCAGCTTGGAGGGGGGAAGCCGGAACTACGAGCAGTACTTC
TRBV25-1,-,TRBJ2-7,-,CASSDSGSSYEQYF,TGTGCCAGCAGTGACTCGGGTAGCTCCTACGAGCAGTACTTC
TRBV15,-,TRBJ1-3,-,CATSRDRGNGETIYF,TGTGCCACCAGCAGAGATCGGGGGAACGGAGAGACCATATATTTT
TRBV7-9,few,TRBJ1-1,-,CASSPVDSINTEAFF,TGTGCCAGCAGCCCTGTGGACAGTATAAACACTGAAGCTTTCTTT
TRBV19,-,TRBJ2-3,TRBD2,CASSNQRGAGTQYF,TGTGCCAGTAGTAACCAGCGGGGGGCTGGTACGCAGTATTTT
TRBV7-2,few,TRBJ1-2,-,CASSYEGLQGGGYTF,TGTGCCAGCAGTTACGAAGGTCTACAGGGAGGAGGCTACACCTTC
TRBV10-3,many,TRBJ2-7,-,CAISESWGWYEQYF,TGTGCCATCAGTGAGTCGTGGGGCTGGTACGAGCAGTACTTC
TRBV9,few,TRBJ2-7,TRBD2,CASSAREGGLAGDGEQYF,TGTGCCAGCAGCGCCAGAGAGGGGGGGCTAGCGGGAGACGGGGAGCAGTACTTC
TRBV7-9,many,TRBJ1-1,-,CASSFSRPGSTEAFF,TGTGCCAGCAGCTTCTCGCGGCCAGGGAGCACTGAAGCTTTCTTT
TRBV7-8,-,TRBJ2-1,-,CASSLTERDNEQFF,TGTGCCAGCAGCTTAACAGAAAGGGACAATGAGCAGTTCTTC
TRBV5-1,once,TRBJ2-5,-,CASSLGTDPIQETQYF,TGCGCCAGCAGCTTGGGGACCGACCCGATACAAGAGACCCAGTACTTC
TRBV20-1,-,TRBJ1-2,-,CSAREGTDATGYTF,TGCAGTGCTAGAGAGGGCACGGACGCCACGGGCTACACCTTC
TRBV2,-,TRBJ2-5,-,CATTEGDAAFF,TGTGCCACCACGGAGGGGGACGCGGCTTTCTTC
TRBV12-3/TRBV12-4,many,TRBJ2-7,-,CASSFGLTGLYEQYF,TGTGCCAGCAGTTTTGGGCTGACTGGTCTTTACGAGCAGTACTTC
TRBV20-1,many,TRBJ2-5,TRBD1,CSARDSRGASQETQYF,TGCAGTGCCAGGGACAGTAGGGGAGCCTCCCAAGAGACCCAGTACTTC
TRBV7-6,many,TRBJ1-3,TRBD1,CASSPPDREGGNTIYF,TGTGCCAGCAGCCCCCCGGACAGGGAAGGTGGAAACACCATATATTTT
TRBV7-9,-,TRBJ1-2,TRBD1,CASSVDRGYYGYTF,TGTGCCAGCTCCGTGGACAGGGGATACTATGGCTACACCTTC
TRBV20-1,-,TRBJ2-7,TRBD2,CSARDGSRTSGFSYEQYF,TGCAGTGCTAGAGATGGGTCCAGAACTAGCGGGTTTTCCTACGAGCAGTACTTC
TRBV10-3,few,TRBJ2-7,TRBD2,CAISDSTSGGYYEQYF,TGTGCCATCAGTGATTCCACTAGCGGGGGGTATTACGAGCAGTACTTC
TRBV19,many,TRBJ1-6,-,CASSRRLPNNSPLHF,TGTGCCAGTAGCCGGCGCTTACCGAATAATTCACCCCTCCACTTT
TRBV7-2,-,TRBJ1-1,-,CASSLGGASAFF,TGTGCCAGCAGCTTGGGGGGCGCCTCAGCTTTCTTT
TRBV15,-,TRBJ2-3,-,CATSRDPHTDTQYF,TGTGCCACCAGCAGAGATCCCCACACAGATACGCAGTATTTT
TRBV6-5,many,TRBJ2-7,-,CASGGTAEQYF,TGTGCCAGCGGAGGGACAGCCGAGCAGTACTTC
TRBV20-1,-,TRBJ2-7,TRBD1,CSAIPGQSYEQYF,TGCAGTGCTATACCGGGACAGTCCTACGAGCAGTACTTC
TRBV19,many,TRBJ2-5,-,CATNGWDGHQETQYF,TGTGCCACGAATGGGTGGGACGGACACCAAGAGACCCAGTACTTC
TRBV25-1,many,TRBJ1-4,TRBD1,CASTLEAGTGTVHEKLFF,TGTGCCAGCACCCTGGAGGCGGGGACAGGGACGGTTCATGAAAAACTGTTTTTT
TRBV24-1,-,TRBJ1-5,-,CATSDAVQPQHF,TGTGCCACCAGTGATGCCGTTCAGCCCCAGCATTTT
TRBV20-1,many,TRBJ1-2,-,CSARVPGRASYYGYTF,TGCAGTGCTAGAGTCCCAGGCCGAGCCTCCTACTATGGCTACACCTTC
TRBV6-1,many,TRBJ2-5,-,CASNTDRGRGTQYF,TGTGCCAGCAACACGGATCGAGGGCGGGGGACCCAGTACTTC
TRBV6-4,-,TRBJ2-2,-,CASAMDRNTGELFF,TGTGCCAGCGCCATGGACAGAAACACCGGGGAGCTGTTTTTT
TRBV10-3,few,TRBJ2-3,TRBD2,CAISRTSGPSTDTQYF,TGTGCCATCAGTAGGACTAGCGGACCTAGCACAGATACGCAGTATTTT
TRBV10-3,-,TRBJ2-6,TRBD1,CAIRTGGNVLTF,TGTGCCATCAGGACAGGGGGCAACGTCCTGACTTTC